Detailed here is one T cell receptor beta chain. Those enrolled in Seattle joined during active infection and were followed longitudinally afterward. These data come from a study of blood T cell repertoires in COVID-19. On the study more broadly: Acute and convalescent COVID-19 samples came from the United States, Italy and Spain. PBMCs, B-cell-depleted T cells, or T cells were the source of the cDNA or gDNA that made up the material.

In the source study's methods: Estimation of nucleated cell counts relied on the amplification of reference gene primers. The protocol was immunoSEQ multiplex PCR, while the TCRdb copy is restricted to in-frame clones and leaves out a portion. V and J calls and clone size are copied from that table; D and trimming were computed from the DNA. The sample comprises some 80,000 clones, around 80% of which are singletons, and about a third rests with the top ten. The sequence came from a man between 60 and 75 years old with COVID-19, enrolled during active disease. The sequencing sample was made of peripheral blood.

CDR3 in amino acids: CASSLELPFANEGTGELFF. CDR3 coding DNA: TGTGCCAGCAGCTTAGAGCTCCCATTTGCGAATGAGGGCACCGGGGAGCTGTTTTTT. This chain links TRBV7-9 with TRBJ2-2, with D possibly matching TRBD2 (5 bases). This CDR3 contains 19 residues. The V gene's germline CDR1 is SEHNR and CDR2 FQNEAQ (reference sequence). V was pared by 1 base and J by 4 bases, with 22 bases between.